Reported below is one TCR beta chain. This may come from a read error, since a much larger clone is one base off. This sample was included in a study of glioma-infiltrating T cells. The CDR3 spans 14 residues. V gave up 0 bases and J gave up 6 bases, with 12 bases separating them. CDR1 is SQVTM, CDR2 ANQGSEA, per germline. Using RNA template, CDR3s of TCR alpha and beta were amplified with iRepertoire arm-PCR. One-step reverse transcription and amplification started from about 100-400 ng of tissue mRNA or PBMC total RNA. TCRdb reprocessed the multiplex PCR reads with MiXCR, giving one entry per CDR3 protein. The table includes around 190,000 distinct CDR3 sequences, 32% detected once.

Source material: glioma tissue, nonneoplastic brain tissue, or PBMCs (not recorded which). J is TRBJ2-1 and V is TRBV29-1, with D unclear. This clonotype was obtained from a human donor with low-grade glioma or glioblastoma, undergoing nonglioma brain surgery, or in good health (not recorded which). The CDR3, as DNA: TGCAGCGTTGAAGATCTACATGGTATCAATGAGCAGTTCTTC. Translation gives CSVEDLHGINEQFF.